Listed here are 6 T cell receptor beta chains from one sample, sequenced in a study of PD-L1 blockade in urothelial cancer. Here immunoSEQ multiplex PCR was the method, and the copy in TCRdb shows in-frame clones only, minus some. Among 60,000 or so clones listed, roughly 82% were seen once. Source: PBMCs, taken around atezolizumab (anti-PD-L1) treatment. These TCRs come from a man between 65 and 85 years old with urothelial cancer.

Concerning this clone itself: Other DNA sequences in this sample translate to the same CDR3. The chain joins TRBV5-4 to TRBJ2-7; the match to TRBD2 covers 9 bases. Germline CDR1 and CDR2: SGHNT and YYREEE (reference sequence). With V trimmed by 0 bases and J by 1 base, 2 bases remained unmatched. This CDR3 comprises 15 residues. This CDR3 is CASSLGSGSSYEQYF. The DNA of the CDR3 is TGTGCCAGCAGCTTGGGTAGCGGGAGTTCCTACGAGCAGTACTTC.

The chain links TRBV29-1 to TRBJ1-1, with TRBD1 matching 10 bases. The CDR3 sequence is 12 residues long. The ends lost 7 bases at V and 5 bases at J; junction bases unmatched: 4. Germline CDR1 reads SQVTM; CDR2 reads ANQGSEA. The CDR3 loop reads CSADRGHTEAFF. CDR3 bases: TGCAGCGCAGACAGGGGGCATACTGAAGCTTTCTTT.

V and J are TRBV29-1 and TRBJ1-2; D remains ambiguous. The CDR3 has 12 residues. V was clipped by 4 bases and J by 3 bases, with 9 bases between them. The germline gives CDR1 SQVTM, CDR2 ANQGSEA. The CDR3 coding sequence is TGCAGCGTTGTAGGAGAACACTATGGCTACACCTTC. Protein: CSVVGEHYGYTF.

The gene calls are TRBV4-1 and TRBJ2-7, with 10 bases lining up with TRBD1. This CDR3 is 15 amino acids long. CDR1 and CDR2 from the germline V gene are MGHRA and YSYEKL. Germline trimming cut 6 bases from V and 3 bases from J; bases unmatched to any gene: 8. The CDR3 DNA reads as TGCGCCAGCAGAACCGGACAGGGGGATTTCTACGAGCAGTACTTC. This gives the protein CASRTGQGDFYEQYF.

The chain links TRBV5-5 to TRBJ2-1, with 8 bases fitting TRBD2. J gave up 8 bases and V 4 bases, and 14 bases lay outside the gene matches. The CDR3 spans 16 residues. Germline CDR1 reads SGHKS; CDR2 reads YYEKEE (reference sequence). The CDR3: CASSTPREGLSDEQFF. The CDR3 DNA is TGTGCCAGCAGCACCCCCCGGGAGGGCCTTTCGGATGAGCAGTTCTTC.

The chain combines TRBV9 with TRBJ2-1; TRBD2 matches 9 bases. V trimming: 0 bases; J trimming: 4 bases; junction bases outside the gene matches: 11. CDR3 length: 18 amino acids. In germline, CDR1 is SGDLS, CDR2 YYNGEE. The CDR3, as DNA: TGTGCCAGCAGCGTAGCCTTCGGATCAGCGGGGGGTTACAATGAGCAGTTCTTC. It specifies CASSVAFGSAGGYNEQFF.